This section outlines one TCR beta chain sequence together with its context. The same CDR3 can be traced to other DNA sequences in this sample. These data belong to a study of blood T cell repertoires in COVID-19. Study background: Collection of acute and convalescent COVID-19 samples took place in the United States, Italy and Spain. In each case, the material was cDNA or gDNA derived from T cells, B-cell-depleted T cells, or PBMCs.

Per the authors' pipeline: Reference gene primer amplification yielded estimated nucleated cell counts. The repertoire was sequenced with immunoSEQ multiplex PCR; TCRdb's copy has only in-frame clones and lacks some. V, J and clone size are taken as reported in that table, and D and trimming were inferred from the DNA itself. Of 180,000 or so clones listed, roughly 89% are singletons. The TCR originated in a man aged 45-60 years with acute or convalescent COVID-19. Sequenced material: peripheral blood.

In DNA form, the CDR3 reads TGCGCCAGCAGCTTGCTCAGTAACACCGGGGAGCTGTTTTTT. It codes for CASSLLSNTGELFF. The V and J genes are TRBV5-1 and TRBJ2-2; D is unclear. CDR3 length equals 14 residues. Trimming pared 1 base from V and 2 bases from J, leaving 6 bases between. Germline V gene lookup returns CDR1 SGHRS and CDR2 YFSETQ.